Listed below are T cell receptor beta chains from one sample, sequenced in a study of cytomegalovirus exposure and HLA in healthy donors. Produced via immunoSEQ multiplex PCR; TCRdb's table is partial and in-frame only. The sample contains roughly 100,000 clones, around 60% of which appear only once. The sample was PBMCs. Receptors were obtained from a man in his sixties in good health and CMV-seronegative. The CDR3 runs from the conserved cysteine through the conserved F or W. The D gene is left open where the match is weak. Not every row has a clone size; where given, it reads once, few, many or a size class.

V,D,J,size,CDR3,DNA
TRBV6-6,.,TRBJ1-1,few,CASDTQGGTREAFF,TGTGCCAGCGATACACAGGGAGGGACTCGTGAAGCTTTCTTT
TRBV19,TRBD1,TRBJ1-6,few,CASRGYLHSPLHF,TGTGCGAGCAGGGGGTACTTACATTCACCCCTCCACTTT
TRBV6-5,.,TRBJ2-7,.,CASRQGGTYEQYF,TGTGCCAGCCGGCAGGGGGGAACCTACGAGCAGTACTTC
TRBV5-6,TRBD1,TRBJ1-1,few,CASSPDRGSPRTEAFF,TGTGCCAGCAGCCCAGACAGGGGGTCGCCGCGGACTGAAGCTTTCTTT
TRBV2,TRBD1,TRBJ2-5,.,CASSGQGMETQYF,TGTGCCAGCAGTGGACAGGGAATGGAGACCCAGTACTTC
TRBV28,.,TRBJ1-5,.,CASQPAAGLGQPQHF,TGTGCCAGCCAGCCCGCGGCAGGGCTGGGTCAGCCCCAGCATTTT
TRBV9,TRBD2,TRBJ2-3,few,CASSVVAGGPTDTQYF,TGTGCCAGCAGCGTAGTCGCGGGGGGGCCGACAGATACGCAGTATTTT
TRBV5-6,.,TRBJ1-3,many,CASSLDIQNTIYF,TGTGCCAGCAGCTTGGACATCCAAAACACCATATATTTT
TRBV5-1,.,TRBJ1-5,.,CASSLVGEGQPQHF,TGCGCCAGCAGCTTGGTAGGGGAGGGTCAGCCCCAGCATTTT
TRBV4-2,.,TRBJ2-7,few,CASSRPEVSEQYF,TGTGCCAGCAGCCGACCCGAGGTCTCCGAGCAGTACTTC
TRBV13,TRBD1,TRBJ2-7,once,CASSEDRSGEQYF,TGTGCCAGCAGCGAGGACAGGTCTGGAGAGCAGTACTTC
TRBV5-5,.,TRBJ2-5,once,CASSPTSGTQYF,TGTGCCAGCAGCCCGACTTCTGGGACCCAGTACTTC
TRBV7-2,.,TRBJ2-2,.,CASSLMSNTGELFF,TGTGCCAGCAGCTTAATGAGTAACACCGGGGAGCTGTTTTTT
TRBV5-4,.,TRBJ2-5,.,CASSLGAEETQYF,TGTGCCAGCAGCTTAGGGGCTGAAGAGACCCAGTACTTC
TRBV5-1,.,TRBJ2-7,.,CASMGHNSYEQYF,TGCGCCAGCATGGGGCACAACTCCTACGAGCAGTACTTC
TRBV5-1,TRBD2,TRBJ2-1,.,CASSLDPGGKYNEQFF,TGCGCCAGCAGCTTGGACCCGGGAGGGAAATACAATGAGCAGTTCTTC